This TCR beta chain comes out of a study of T cell responses to AZD1222 COVID-19 vaccine. TCRdb's copy holds only in-frame clones and misses some; the assay was immunoSEQ multiplex PCR. The sample lists about 120,000 clones, 70% to 90% occurring once. Study-level points and caveats: Only a handful of AZD1222 recipients, about six in all, had baseline seropositivity. White British people made up most donors, females outnumbered males, and clonal diversity was possibly underestimated. Within unmutated variant regions lay the reported targets of nearly half of spike-specific TCRs.

Concerning this clone itself: What it recognizes is unknown.

The TCR was taken from an adult who received the AZD1222 COVID-19 vaccine. The sequencing here drew on peripheral blood, taken 28 days after the second AZD1222 dose.

CDR3 sequence (DNA): TGTGCCAGCAGCTTAGGGGAGGCAGGGGTGGGACATCAGCCCCAGCATTTT. This codes for CASSLGEAGVGHQPQHF. This chain links TRBV7-9 with TRBJ1-5; TRBD1 is a possible D gene (6 bases). V lost 1 base and J 5 bases, leaving 18 bases between the germline ends. Germline V gives CDR1 SEHNR, CDR2 FQNEAQ (reference sequence). The CDR3 is made up of 17 amino acids.